The clone carrying this T cell receptor beta chain has more than one count but fewer than ten. Its specificity is unknown. This record belongs to a study of early T cells in non-severe SARS-CoV-2 infection. Across the study: RNA in bulk from unsorted whole blood was sequenced, and chains were unpaired.

Notes on the study in general: Clonotype matching in VDJdb favored anti-spike CD8 responses and did not capture private and CD4 specificities.

The protocol attached unique molecular identifiers to individual cDNA molecules. TCRdb fed the 5' RACE reads into MiXCR, producing one record per CDR3 protein. The sample holds tens of thousands of distinct CDR3 sequences, about a tenth seen once. This TCR came from an adult who was a healthcare worker with PCR-confirmed SARS-CoV-2 infection or an uninfected control (not recorded which). Sample: whole blood.

CDR3 DNA sequence: TGCAGTGCTGTTGGACAGGGCCCTGGCTACACCTTC. Translation: CSAVGQGPGYTF. The V gene is TRBV20-1, the J gene TRBJ1-2, with 8 bases that match TRBD1. The CDR3 length is 12 residues. The germline gives CDR1 DFQATT, CDR2 SNEGSKA (reference sequence). V shed 5 bases and J 7 bases; nucleotides not matched to a gene: 6.